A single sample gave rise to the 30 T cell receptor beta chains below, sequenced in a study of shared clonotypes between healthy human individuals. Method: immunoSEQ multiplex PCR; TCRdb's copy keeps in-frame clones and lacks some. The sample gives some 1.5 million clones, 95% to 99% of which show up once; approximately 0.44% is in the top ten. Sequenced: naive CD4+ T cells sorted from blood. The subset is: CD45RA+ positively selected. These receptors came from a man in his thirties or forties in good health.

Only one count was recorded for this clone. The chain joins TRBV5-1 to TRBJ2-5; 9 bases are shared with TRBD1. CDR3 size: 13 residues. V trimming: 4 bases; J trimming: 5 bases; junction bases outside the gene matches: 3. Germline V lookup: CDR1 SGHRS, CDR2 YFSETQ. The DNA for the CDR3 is TGCGCCAGCAGCAGGGACAGGGCGGAGACCCAGTACTTC. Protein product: CASSRDRAETQYF.

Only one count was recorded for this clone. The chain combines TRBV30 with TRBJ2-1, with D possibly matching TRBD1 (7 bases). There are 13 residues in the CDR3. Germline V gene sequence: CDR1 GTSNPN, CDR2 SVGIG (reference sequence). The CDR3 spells CAGRDSLYNEQFF. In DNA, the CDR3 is TGTGCTGGGCGGGACAGCCTCTACAATGAGCAGTTCTTC.

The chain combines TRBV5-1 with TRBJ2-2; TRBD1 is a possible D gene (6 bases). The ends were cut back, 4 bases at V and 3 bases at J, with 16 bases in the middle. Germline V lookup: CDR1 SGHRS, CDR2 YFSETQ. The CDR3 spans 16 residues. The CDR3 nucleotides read TGCGCCAGCAGCAGATCTAAAAACAGGGACACCGGGGAGCTGTTTTTT. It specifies CASSRSKNRDTGELFF. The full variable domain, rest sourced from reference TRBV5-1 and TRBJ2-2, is KAGVTQTPRYLIKTRGQQVTLSCSPISGHRSVSWYQQTPGQGLQFLFEYFSETQRNKGNFPGRFSGRQFSNSRSEMNVSTLELGDSALYLCASSRSKNRDTGELFFGEGSRLTVL.

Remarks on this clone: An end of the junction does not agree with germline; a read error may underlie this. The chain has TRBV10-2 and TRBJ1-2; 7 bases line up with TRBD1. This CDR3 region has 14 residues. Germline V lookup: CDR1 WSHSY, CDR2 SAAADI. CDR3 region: CASSTGQTNHGYTF. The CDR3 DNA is TGCGCCAGCAGTACGGGACAGACTAACCATGGCTACACCTTC.

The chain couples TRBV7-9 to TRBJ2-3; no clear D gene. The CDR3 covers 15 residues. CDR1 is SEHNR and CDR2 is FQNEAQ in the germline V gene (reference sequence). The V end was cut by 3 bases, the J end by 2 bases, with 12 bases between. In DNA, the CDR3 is TGTGCCAGCAGCTTCCCGCTATCAGTCACAGATACGCAGTATTTT. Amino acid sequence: CASSFPLSVTDTQYF.

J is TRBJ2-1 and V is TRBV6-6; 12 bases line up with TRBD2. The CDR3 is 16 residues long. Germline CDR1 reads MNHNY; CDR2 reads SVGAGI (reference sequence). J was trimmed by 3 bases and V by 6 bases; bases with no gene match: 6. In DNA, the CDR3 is TGTGCCAGCAGAGTGACTAGCGGGAGTGGCTACAATGAGCAGTTCTTC. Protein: CASRVTSGSGYNEQFF.

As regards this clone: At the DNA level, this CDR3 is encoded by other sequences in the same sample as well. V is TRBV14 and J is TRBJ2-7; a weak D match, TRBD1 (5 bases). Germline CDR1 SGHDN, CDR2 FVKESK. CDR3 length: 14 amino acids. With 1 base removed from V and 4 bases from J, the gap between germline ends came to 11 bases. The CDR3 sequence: CASSQVRGSYEQYF. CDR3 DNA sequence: TGTGCCAGCAGCCAAGTTAGGGGTAGTTACGAGCAGTACTTC.

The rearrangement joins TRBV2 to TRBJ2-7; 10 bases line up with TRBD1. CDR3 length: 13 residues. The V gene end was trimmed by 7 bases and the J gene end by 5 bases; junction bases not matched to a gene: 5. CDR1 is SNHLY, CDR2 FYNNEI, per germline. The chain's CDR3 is CASKTGGQDEQYF. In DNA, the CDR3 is TGTGCCAGCAAGACAGGGGGCCAGGACGAGCAGTACTTC.

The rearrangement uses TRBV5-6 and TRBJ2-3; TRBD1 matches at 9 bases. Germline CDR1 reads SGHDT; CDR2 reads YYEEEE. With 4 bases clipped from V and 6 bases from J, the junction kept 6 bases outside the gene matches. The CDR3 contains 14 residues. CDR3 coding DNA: TGTGCCAGCAGCCTAACAGGGGGCGTGGATACGCAGTATTTT. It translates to CASSLTGGVDTQYF.

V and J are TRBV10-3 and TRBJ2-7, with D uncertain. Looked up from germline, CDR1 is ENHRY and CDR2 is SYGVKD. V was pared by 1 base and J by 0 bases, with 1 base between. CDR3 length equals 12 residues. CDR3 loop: CAISEYSYEQYF. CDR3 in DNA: TGTGCCATCAGTGAGTACTCCTACGAGCAGTACTTC.

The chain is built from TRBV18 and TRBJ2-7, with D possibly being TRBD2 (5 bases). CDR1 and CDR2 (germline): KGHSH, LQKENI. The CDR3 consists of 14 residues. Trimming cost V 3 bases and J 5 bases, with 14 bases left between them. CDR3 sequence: CASSPLSGSHEQYF. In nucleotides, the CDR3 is TGTGCCAGCTCACCCCTATCGGGGAGCCACGAGCAGTACTTC.

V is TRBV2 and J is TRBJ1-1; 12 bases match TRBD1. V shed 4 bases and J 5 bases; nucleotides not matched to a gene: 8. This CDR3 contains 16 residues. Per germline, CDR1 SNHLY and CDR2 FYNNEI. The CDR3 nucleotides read TGTGCCAGCAGTGTGGGGACAGGGGGCACGTGGACTGAAGCTTTCTTT. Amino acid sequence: CASSVGTGGTWTEAFF.

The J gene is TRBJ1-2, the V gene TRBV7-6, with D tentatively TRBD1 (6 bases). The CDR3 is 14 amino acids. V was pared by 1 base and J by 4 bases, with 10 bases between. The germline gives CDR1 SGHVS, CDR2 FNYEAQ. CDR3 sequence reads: CASSLVPTGYGYTF. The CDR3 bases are TGTGCCAGCAGCTTAGTTCCGACAGGCTATGGCTACACCTTC.

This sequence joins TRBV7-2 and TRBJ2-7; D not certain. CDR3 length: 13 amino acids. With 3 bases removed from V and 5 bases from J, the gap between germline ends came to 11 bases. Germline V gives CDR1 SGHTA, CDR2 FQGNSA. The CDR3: CASSFTRQHEQYF. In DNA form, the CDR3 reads TGTGCCAGCAGCTTCACACGACAACACGAGCAGTACTTC.

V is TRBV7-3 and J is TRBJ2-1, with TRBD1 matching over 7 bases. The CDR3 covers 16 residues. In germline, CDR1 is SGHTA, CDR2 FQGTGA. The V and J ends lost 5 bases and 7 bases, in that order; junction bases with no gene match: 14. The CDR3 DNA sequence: TGTGCCAGCAGCCATAGACGGGACAGTCCTGGTAATGAGCAGTTCTTC. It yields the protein CASSHRRDSPGNEQFF.

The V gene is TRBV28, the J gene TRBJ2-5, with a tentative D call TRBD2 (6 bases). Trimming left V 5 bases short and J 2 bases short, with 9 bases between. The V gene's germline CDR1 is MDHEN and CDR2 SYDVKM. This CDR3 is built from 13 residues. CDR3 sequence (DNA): TGTGCCAGCAGTGAGCGGGTTCAAGAGACCCAGTACTTC. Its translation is CASSERVQETQYF.

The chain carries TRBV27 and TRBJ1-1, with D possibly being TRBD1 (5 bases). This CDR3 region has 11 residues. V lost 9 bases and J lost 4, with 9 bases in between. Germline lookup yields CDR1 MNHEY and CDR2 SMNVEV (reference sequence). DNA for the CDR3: TGTGCCAGTAAAAGGGGCACTGAAGCTTTCTTT. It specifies CASKRGTEAFF.

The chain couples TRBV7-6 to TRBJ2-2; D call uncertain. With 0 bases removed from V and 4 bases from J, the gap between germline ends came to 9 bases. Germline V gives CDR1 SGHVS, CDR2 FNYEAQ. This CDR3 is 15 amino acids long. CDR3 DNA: TGTGCCAGCAGCTTAGCGCTGTGGAGCACCGGGGAGCTGTTTTTT. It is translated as CASSLALWSTGELFF.

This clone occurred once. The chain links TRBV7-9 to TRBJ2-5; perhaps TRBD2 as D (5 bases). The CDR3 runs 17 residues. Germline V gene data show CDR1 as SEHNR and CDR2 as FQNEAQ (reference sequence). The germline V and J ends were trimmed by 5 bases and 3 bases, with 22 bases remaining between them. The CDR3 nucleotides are TGTGCCAGCAGCCCAGTAAATTTCCGGACCGGGAAAGAGACCCAGTACTTC. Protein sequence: CASSPVNFRTGKETQYF.

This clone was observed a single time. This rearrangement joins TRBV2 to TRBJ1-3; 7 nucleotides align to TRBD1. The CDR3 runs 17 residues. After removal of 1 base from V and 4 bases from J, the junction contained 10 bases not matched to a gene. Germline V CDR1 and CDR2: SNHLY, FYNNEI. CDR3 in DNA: TGTGCCAGCAGTGAAGATTGGGAGGGGGCGAAAGGAAACACCATATATTTT. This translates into CASSEDWEGAKGNTIYF.

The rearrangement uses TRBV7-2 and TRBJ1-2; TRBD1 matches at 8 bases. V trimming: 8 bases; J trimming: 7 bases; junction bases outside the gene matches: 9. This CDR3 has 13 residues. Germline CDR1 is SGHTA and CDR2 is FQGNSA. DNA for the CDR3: TGTGCCAGCGATAACAGGGGGTTTTTTGGCTACACCTTC. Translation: CASDNRGFFGYTF.

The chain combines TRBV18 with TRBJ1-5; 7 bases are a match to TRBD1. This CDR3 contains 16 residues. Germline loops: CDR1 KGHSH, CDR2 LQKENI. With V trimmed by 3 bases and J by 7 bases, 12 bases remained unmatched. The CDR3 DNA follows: TGTGCCAGCTCACCTCCGGGACAGTTAACCGCCCAGCCCCAGCATTTT. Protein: CASSPPGQLTAQPQHF.

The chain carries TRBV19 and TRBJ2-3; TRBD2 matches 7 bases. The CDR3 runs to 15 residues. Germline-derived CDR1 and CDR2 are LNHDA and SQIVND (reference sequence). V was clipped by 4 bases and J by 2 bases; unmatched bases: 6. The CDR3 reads CASSRPSGNTDTQYF. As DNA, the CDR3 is TGTGCCAGTAGTAGGCCCAGCGGGAACACAGATACGCAGTATTTT.

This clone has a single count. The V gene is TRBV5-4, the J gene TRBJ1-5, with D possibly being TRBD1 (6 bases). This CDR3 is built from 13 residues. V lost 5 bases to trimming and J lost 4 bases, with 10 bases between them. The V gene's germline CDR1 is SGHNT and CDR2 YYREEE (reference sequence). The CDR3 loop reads CASSNDRNQPQHF. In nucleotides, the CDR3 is TGTGCCAGCAGTAACGACAGGAATCAGCCCCAGCATTTT.

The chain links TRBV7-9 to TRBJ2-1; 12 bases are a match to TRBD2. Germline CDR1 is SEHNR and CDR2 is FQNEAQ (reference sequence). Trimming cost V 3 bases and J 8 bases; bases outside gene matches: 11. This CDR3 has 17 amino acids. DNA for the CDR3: TGTGCCAGCAGCTTCCGACTAGCGGGAGACCTTGTGGATGAGCAGTTCTTC. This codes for CASSFRLAGDLVDEQFF. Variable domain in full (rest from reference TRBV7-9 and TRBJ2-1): DTGVSQNPRHKITKRGQNVTFRCDPISEHNRLYWYRQTLGQGPEFLTYFQNEAQLEKSRLLSDRFSAERPKGSFSTLEIQRTEQGDSAMYLCASSFRLAGDLVDEQFFGPGTRLTVL.

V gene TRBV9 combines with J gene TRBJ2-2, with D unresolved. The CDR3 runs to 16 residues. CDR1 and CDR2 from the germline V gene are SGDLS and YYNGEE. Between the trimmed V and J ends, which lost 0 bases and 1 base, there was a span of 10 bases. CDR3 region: CASSVELERNTGELFF. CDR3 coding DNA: TGTGCCAGCAGCGTAGAGCTTGAACGGAACACCGGGGAGCTGTTTTTT.

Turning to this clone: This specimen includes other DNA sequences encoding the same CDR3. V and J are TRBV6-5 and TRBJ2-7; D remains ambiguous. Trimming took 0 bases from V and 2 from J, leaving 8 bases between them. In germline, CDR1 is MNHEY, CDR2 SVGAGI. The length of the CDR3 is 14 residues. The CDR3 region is CASSYSGLAYEQYF. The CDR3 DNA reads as TGTGCCAGCAGTTACTCGGGGTTAGCCTACGAGCAGTACTTC.

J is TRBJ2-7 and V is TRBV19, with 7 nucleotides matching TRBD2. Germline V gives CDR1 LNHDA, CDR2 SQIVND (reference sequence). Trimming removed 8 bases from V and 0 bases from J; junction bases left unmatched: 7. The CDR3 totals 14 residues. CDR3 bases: TGTGCCAGTCGGGAGGACGCAGGCTCCTACGAGCAGTACTTC. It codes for CASREDAGSYEQYF.

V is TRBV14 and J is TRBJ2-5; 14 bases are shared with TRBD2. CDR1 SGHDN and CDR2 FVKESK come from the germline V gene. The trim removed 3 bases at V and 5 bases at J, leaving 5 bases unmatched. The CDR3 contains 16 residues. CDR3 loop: CASSQGGLAGVETQYF. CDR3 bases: TGTGCCAGCAGCCAGGGGGGACTAGCGGGAGTGGAGACCCAGTACTTC.

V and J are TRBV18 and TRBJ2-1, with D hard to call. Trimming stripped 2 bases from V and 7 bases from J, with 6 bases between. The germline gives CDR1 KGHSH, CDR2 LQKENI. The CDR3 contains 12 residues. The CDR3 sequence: CASSPTGNEQFF. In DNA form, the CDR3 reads TGTGCCAGCTCACCAACTGGGAATGAGCAGTTCTTC.